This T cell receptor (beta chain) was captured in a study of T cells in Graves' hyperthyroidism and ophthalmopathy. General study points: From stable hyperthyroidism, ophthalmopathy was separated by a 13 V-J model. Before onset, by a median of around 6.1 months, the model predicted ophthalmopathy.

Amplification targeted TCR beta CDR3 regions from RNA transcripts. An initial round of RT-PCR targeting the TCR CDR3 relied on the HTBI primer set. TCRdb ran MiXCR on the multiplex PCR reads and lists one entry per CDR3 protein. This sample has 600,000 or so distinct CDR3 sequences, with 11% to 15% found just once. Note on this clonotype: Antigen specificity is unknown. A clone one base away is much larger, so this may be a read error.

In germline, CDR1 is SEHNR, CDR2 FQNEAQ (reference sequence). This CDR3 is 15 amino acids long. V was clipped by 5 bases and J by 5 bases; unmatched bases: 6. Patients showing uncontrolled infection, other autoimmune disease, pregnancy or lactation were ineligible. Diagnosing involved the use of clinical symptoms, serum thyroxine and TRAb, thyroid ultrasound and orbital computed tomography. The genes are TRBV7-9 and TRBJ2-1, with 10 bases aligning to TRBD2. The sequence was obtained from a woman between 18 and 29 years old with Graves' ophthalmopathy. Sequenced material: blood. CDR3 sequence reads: CASSLSGRENNEQFF. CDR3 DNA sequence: TGTGCCAGCAGCCTCAGCGGGAGGGAGAACAATGAGCAGTTCTTC.